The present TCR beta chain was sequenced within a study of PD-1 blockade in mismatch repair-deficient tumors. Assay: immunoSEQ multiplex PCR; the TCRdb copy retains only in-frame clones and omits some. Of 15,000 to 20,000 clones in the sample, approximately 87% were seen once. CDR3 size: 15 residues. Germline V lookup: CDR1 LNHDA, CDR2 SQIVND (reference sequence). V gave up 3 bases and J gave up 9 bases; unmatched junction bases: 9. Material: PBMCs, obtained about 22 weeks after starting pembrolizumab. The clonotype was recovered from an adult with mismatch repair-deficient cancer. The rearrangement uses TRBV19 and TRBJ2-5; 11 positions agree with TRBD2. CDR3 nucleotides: TGTGCCAGTAGTATCGGGACTAGCGGTCTCATGGCCCAGTACTTC. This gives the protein CASSIGTSGLMAQYF.